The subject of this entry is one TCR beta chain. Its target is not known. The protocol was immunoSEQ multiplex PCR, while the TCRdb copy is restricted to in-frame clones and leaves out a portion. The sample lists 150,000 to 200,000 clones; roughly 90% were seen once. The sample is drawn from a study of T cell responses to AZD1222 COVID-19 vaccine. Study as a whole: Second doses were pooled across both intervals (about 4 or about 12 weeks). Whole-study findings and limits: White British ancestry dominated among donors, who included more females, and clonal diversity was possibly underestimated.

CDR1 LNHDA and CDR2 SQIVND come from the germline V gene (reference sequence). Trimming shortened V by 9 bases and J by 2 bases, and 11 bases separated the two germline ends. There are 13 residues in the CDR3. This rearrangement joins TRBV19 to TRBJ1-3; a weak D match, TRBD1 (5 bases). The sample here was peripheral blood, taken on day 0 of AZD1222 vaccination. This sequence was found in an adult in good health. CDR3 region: CASRTPAGNTIYF. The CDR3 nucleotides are TGTGCCAGCCGGACACCAGCTGGAAACACCATATATTTT.